The clone carrying this T cell receptor beta chain was detected only a few times. Its antigen remains unidentified. Produced via immunoSEQ multiplex PCR; TCRdb's table is partial and in-frame only. Found here are almost 95,000 clones, more than 80% of them singletons; the top ten hold more than 15%. These data come from a study of PD-1 blockade in classical Hodgkin lymphoma. Whole-study results and caveats: Reports described newly diagnosed patients as having lower baseline TCR diversity than healthy donors. The baseline diversity of complete responders showed similarity to that of newly diagnosed patients.

Time point described: cycle 4 day 1 (C4D1), after 5 to 7 weeks of nivolumab. All patients experienced relapse after autologous stem cell transplantation, and brentuximab vedotin exposure was variable. The input for sequencing was peripheral blood mononuclear cells (PBMCs), taken before the fourth cycle of nivolumab. The clonotype originates from a human donor with classical Hodgkin lymphoma.

The CDR3 nucleotides are TGTGCCAGCTCAAAAGGGGATTGGGAGACCCAGTACTTC. This translates into CASSKGDWETQYF. V usage is TRBV18 and J usage is TRBJ2-5, with D possibly matching TRBD1 (5 bases). The CDR3 runs 13 residues. CDR1 and CDR2 from the germline V gene are KGHSH and LQKENI. V shed 5 bases and J shed 5 bases, with 12 bases lying between them.